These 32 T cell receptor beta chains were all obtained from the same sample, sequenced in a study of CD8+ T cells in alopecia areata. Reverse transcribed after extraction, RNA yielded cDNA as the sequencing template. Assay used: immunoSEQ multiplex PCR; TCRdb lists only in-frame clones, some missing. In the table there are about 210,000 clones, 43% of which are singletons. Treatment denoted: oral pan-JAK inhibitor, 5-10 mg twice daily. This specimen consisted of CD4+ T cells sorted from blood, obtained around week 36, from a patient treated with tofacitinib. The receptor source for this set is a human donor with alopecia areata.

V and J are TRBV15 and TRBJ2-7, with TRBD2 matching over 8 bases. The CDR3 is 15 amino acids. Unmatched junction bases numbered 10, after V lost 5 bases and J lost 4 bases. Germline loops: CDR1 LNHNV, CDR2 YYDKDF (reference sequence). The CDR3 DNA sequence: TGTGCCACCAGCCCCGGCGGCGGCGGGAGGTACGAGCAGTACTTC. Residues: CATSPGGGGRYEQYF.

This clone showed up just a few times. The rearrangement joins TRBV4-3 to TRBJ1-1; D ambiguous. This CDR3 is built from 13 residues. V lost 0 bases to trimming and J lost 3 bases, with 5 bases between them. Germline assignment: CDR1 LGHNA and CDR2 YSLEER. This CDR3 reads CASSQEGYTEAFF. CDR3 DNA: TGCGCCAGCAGCCAAGAGGGGTACACTGAAGCTTTCTTT.

CDR3 in amino acids: CASSPRLGDYEQYF. In DNA form, the CDR3 reads TGTGCCAGCAGCCCCCGGTTGGGGGATTACGAGCAGTACTTC. This chain links TRBV9 with TRBJ2-7; tentatively, D is TRBD1 or TRBD2 (5 bases each). There are 14 residues in the CDR3. CDR1 and CDR2 from the germline V gene are SGDLS and YYNGEE. V was shortened by 4 bases and J by 4 bases, with 15 bases between the two germline ends.

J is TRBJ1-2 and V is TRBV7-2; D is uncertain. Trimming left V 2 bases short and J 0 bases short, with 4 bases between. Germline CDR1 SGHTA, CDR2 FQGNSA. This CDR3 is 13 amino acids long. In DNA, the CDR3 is TGTGCCAGCAGCTTACCCCCTAACTATGGCTACACCTTC. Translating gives CASSLPPNYGYTF. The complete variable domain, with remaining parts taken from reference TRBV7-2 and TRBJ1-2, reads GAGVSQSPSNKVTEKGKDVELRCDPISGHTALYWYRQSLGQGLEFLIYFQGNSAPDKSGLPSDRFSAERTGGSVSTLTIQRTQQEDSAVYLCASSLPPNYGYTFGSGTRLTVV.

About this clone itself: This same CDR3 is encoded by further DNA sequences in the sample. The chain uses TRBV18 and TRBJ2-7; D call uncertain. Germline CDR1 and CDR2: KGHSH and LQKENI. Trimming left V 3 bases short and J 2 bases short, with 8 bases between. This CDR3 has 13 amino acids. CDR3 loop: CASSPGTPYEQYF. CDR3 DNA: TGTGCCAGCTCACCCGGAACTCCCTACGAGCAGTACTTC.

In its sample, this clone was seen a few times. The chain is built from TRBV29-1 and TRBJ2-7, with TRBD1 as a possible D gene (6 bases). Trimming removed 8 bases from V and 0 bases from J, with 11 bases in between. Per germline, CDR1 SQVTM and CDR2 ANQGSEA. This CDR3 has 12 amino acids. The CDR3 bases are TGCAGCTGGGACAAGAGCTCCTACGAGCAGTACTTC. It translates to CSWDKSSYEQYF.

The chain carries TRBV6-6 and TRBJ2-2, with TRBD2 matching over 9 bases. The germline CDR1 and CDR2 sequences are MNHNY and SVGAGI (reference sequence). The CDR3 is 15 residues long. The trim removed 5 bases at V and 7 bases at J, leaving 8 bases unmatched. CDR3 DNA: TGTGCCAGCAGTCAAAGGCGGGAGGGTGGCGGGGAGCTGTTTTTT. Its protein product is CASSQRREGGGELFF.

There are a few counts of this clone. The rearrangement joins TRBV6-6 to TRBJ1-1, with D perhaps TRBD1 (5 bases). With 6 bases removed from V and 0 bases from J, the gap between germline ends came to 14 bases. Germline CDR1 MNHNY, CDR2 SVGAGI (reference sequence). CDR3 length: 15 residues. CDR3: CASRAWDGMNTEAFF. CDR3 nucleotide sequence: TGTGCCAGCAGGGCCTGGGACGGAATGAACACTGAAGCTTTCTTT.

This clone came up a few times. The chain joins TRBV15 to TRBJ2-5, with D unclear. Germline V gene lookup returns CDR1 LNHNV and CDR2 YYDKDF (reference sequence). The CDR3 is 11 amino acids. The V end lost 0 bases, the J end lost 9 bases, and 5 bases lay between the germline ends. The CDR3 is CATSRDTAQYF. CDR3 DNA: TGTGCCACCAGCAGAGATACAGCCCAGTACTTC.

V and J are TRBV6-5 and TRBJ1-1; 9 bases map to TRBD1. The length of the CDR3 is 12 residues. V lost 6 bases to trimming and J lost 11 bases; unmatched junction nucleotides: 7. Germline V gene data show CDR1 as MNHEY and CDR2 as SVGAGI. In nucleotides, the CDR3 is TGTGCCAGCAGCCGGACAGGGGATACGGCTTTCTTT. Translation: CASSRTGDTAFF.

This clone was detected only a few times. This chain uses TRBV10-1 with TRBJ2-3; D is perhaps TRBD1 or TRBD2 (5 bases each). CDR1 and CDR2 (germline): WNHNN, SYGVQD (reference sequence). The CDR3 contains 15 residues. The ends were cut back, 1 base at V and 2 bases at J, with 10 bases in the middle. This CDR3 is CASSEWEGTTDTQYF. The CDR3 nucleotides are TGCGCCAGCAGTGAGTGGGAAGGGACCACAGATACGCAGTATTTT.

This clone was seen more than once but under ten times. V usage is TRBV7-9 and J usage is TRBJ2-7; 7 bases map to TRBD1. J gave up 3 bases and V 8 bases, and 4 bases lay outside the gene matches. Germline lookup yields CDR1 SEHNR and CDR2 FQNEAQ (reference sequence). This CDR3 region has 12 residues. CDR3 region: CASGTELYEQYF. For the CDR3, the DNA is TGTGCCAGCGGGACAGAACTCTACGAGCAGTACTTC.

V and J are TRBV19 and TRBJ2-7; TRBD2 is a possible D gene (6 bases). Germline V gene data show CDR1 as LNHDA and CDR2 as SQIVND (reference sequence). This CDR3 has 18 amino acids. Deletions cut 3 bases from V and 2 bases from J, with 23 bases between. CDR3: CASSIGRSGGGIAYEQYF. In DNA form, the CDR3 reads TGTGCCAGTAGTATCGGTCGGTCCGGGGGAGGAATTGCCTACGAGCAGTACTTC.

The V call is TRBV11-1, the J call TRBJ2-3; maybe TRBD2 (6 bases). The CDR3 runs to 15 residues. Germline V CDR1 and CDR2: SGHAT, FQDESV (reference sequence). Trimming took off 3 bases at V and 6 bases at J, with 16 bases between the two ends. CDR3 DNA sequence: TGTGCCAGCAGCTTCGGAGGGTTGAGTAAGGATACGCAGTATTTT. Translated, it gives CASSFGGLSKDTQYF.

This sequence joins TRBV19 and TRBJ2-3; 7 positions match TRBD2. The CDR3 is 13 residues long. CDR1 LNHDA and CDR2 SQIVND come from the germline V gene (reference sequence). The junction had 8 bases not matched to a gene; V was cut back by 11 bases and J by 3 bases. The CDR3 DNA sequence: TGTGCCTGCCGCGGGAGAGGGACAGATACGCAGTATTTT. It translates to CACRGRGTDTQYF.

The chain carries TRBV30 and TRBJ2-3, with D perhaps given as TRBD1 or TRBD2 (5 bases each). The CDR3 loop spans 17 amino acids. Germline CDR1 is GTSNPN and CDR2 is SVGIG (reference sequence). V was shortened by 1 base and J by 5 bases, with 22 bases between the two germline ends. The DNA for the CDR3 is TGTGCCTGGAGTGACGGGGTCCAGGGAGAAGGGAAAGATACGCAGTATTTT. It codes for CAWSDGVQGEGKDTQYF.

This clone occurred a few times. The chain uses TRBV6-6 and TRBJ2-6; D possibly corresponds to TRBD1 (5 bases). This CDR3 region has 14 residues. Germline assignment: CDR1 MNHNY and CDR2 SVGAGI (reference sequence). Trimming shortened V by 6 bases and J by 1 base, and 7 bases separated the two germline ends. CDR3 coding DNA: TGTGCCAGCAGCCCAGGGTCTGGGGCCAACGTCCTGACTTTC. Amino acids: CASSPGSGANVLTF.

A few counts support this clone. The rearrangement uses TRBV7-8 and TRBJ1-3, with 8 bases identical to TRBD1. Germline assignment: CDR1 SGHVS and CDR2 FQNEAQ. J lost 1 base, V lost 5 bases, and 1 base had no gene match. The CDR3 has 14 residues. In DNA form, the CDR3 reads TGTGCCAGCAGCACAGGGGGATCTGGAAACACCATATATTTT. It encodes CASSTGGSGNTIYF.

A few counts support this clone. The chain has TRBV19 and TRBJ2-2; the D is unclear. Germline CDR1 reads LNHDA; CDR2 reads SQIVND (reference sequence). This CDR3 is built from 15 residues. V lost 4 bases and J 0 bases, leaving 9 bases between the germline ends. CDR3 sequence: CASSTEGSNTGELFF. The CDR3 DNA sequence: TGTGCCAGTAGTACGGAAGGGTCGAACACCGGGGAGCTGTTTTTT.

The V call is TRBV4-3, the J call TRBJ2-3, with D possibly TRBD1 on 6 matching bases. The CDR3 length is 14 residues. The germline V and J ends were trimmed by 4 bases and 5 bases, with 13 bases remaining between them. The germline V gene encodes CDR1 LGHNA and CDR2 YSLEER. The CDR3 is CASSRSTGGDTQYF. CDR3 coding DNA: TGCGCCAGCAGCCGTTCGACAGGAGGAGATACGCAGTATTTT.

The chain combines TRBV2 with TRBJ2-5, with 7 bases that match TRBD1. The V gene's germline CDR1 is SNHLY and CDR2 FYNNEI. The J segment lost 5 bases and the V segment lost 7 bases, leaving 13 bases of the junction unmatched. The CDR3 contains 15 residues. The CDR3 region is CASTTDRRSRETQYF. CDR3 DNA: TGTGCCAGCACTACGGACAGGAGGTCAAGGGAGACCCAGTACTTC. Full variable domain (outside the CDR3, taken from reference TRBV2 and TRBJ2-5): EPEVTQTPSHQVTQMGQEVILRCVPISNHLYFYWYRQILGQKVEFLVSFYNNEISEKSEIFDDQFSVERPDGSNFTLKIRSTKLEDSAMYFCASTTDRRSRETQYFGPGTRLLVL.

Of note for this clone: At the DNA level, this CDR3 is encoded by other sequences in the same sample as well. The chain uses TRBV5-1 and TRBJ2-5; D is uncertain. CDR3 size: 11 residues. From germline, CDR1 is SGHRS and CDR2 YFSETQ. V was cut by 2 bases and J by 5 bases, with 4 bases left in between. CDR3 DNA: TGCGCCAGCAGCTTTCGGGAGACCCAGTACTTC. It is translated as CASSFRETQYF.

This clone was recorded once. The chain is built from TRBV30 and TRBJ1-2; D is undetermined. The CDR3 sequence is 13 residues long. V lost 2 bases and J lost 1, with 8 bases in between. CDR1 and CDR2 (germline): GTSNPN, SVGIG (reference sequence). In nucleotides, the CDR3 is TGTGCCTGGAGTCCTCAGCATAACTATGGCTACACCTTC. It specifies CAWSPQHNYGYTF.

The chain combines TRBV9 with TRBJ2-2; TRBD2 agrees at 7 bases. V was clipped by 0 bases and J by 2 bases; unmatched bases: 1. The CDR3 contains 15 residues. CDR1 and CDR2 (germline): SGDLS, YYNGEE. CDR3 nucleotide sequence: TGTGCCAGCAGCGTAGGAGCGGGAAACACCGGGGAGCTGTTTTTT. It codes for CASSVGAGNTGELFF.

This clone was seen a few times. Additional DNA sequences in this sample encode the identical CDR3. This chain's CDR3 is CSVGSSGANVLTF. The CDR3, as DNA: TGCAGCGTAGGAAGCTCTGGGGCCAACGTCCTGACTTTC. The chain carries TRBV29-1 and TRBJ2-6; D uncertain. With 6 bases removed from V and 0 bases from J, the gap between germline ends came to 6 bases. The CDR3 runs to 13 residues. From germline, CDR1 is SQVTM and CDR2 ANQGSEA.

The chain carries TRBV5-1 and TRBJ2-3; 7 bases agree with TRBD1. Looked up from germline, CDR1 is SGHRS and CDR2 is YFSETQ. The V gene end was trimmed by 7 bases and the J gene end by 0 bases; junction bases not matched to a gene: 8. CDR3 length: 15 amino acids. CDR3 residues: CASGDRAPSTDTQYF. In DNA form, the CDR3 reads TGCGCCAGCGGAGACAGGGCGCCTAGCACAGATACGCAGTATTTT.

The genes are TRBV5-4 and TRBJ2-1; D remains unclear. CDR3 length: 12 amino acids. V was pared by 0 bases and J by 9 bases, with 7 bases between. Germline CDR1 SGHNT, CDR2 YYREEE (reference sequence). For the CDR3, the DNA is TGTGCCAGCAGCTTGGTAGCCAGTGAGCAGTTCTTC. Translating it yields CASSLVASEQFF.

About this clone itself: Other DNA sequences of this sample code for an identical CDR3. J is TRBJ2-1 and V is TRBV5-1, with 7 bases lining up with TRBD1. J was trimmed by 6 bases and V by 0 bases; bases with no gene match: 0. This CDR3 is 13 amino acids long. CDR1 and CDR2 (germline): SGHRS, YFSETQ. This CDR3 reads CASSLDRGNEQFF. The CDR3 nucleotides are TGCGCCAGCAGCTTGGACAGGGGCAATGAGCAGTTCTTC. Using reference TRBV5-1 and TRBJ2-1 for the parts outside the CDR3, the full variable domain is KAGVTQTPRYLIKTRGQQVTLSCSPISGHRSVSWYQQTPGQGLQFLFEYFSETQRNKGNFPGRFSGRQFSNSRSEMNVSTLELGDSALYLCASSLDRGNEQFFGPGTRLTVL.

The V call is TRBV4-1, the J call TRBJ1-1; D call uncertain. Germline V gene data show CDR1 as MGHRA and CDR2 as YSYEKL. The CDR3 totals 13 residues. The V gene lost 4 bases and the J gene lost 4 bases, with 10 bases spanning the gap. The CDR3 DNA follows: TGCGCCAGCAGCCCAGCCGGTTCCACTGAAGCTTTCTTT. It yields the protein CASSPAGSTEAFF.

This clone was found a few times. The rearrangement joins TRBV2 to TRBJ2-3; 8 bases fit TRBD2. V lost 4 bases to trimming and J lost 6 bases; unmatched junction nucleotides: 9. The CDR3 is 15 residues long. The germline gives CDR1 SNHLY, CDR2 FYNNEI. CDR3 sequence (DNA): TGTGCCAGCAGTGTTCTTCGGGAGGGAGGGGATACGCAGTATTTT. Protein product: CASSVLREGGDTQYF.

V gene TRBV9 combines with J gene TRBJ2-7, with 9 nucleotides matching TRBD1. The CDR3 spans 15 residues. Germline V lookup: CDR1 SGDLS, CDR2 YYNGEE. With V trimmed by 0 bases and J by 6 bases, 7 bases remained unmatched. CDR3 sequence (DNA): TGTGCCAGCAGCGTAGAGGACAGGGGCAGCGCCGAGCAGTACTTC. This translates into CASSVEDRGSAEQYF.

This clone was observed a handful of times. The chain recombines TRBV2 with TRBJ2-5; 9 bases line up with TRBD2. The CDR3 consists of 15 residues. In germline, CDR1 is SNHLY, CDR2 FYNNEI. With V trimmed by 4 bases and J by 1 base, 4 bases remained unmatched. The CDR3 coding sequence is TGTGCCAGCAGTGGAGCGGGAGGCCCCCAAGAGACCCAGTACTTC. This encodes CASSGAGGPQETQYF.